This is a list of T cell receptor beta chains from one sample in a study of shared T cell receptors in the human thymus. Sequencing was performed with immunoSEQ multiplex PCR; in TCRdb, only in-frame clones are kept and a portion is missing. The sample lists roughly 700,000 clones, around 89% seen once, with approximately 0.01% in the top ten. The same data also went into a second study, on human thymus T cells.

Specimen: thymocytes. The receptors were gathered from a boy under two years old with a congenital heart defect. Each CDR3 is given with its conserved first and last residue. Fields, in order: J gene, D gene, clone size, V gene, CDR3 DNA, CDR3 protein. D genes are given only for firm matches. A row's size may be missing; if present it is once, few, many or a size class.

J gene: TRBJ1-1
D gene: .
clone size: .
V gene: TRBV27
CDR3 DNA: TGTGCCAGCAGTCCCCCACGCGGAATCACTGAAGCTTTCTTT
CDR3 protein: CASSPPRGITEAFF

J gene: TRBJ1-1
D gene: TRBD1
clone size: few
V gene: TRBV14
CDR3 DNA: TGTGCCAGCAGCCAAAACAGGGGGGGCACTGAAGCTTTCTTT
CDR3 protein: CASSQNRGGTEAFF

J gene: TRBJ2-1
D gene: TRBD2
clone size: .
V gene: TRBV4-2
CDR3 DNA: TGTGCCAGCAGCCAACCCCTAGCGGGAGAGCCCTACAATGAGCAGTTCTTC
CDR3 protein: CASSQPLAGEPYNEQFF

J gene: TRBJ2-7
D gene: TRBD2
clone size: once
V gene: TRBV4-1
CDR3 DNA: TGCGCCAGCAGCCAAGAGTCAGGGACTAGCTTTATGTCCTACGAGCAGTACTTC
CDR3 protein: CASSQESGTSFMSYEQYF

J gene: TRBJ2-7
D gene: TRBD1
clone size: .
V gene: TRBV6-6
CDR3 DNA: TGTGCCAGCTCCCGACAGGGTCACCTCTACGAGCAGTACTTC
CDR3 protein: CASSRQGHLYEQYF

J gene: TRBJ2-5
D gene: .
clone size: .
V gene: TRBV7-6
CDR3 DNA: TGTGCCAGTTCAAGTCTGAGACTGGAAGAGACCCAGTACTTC
CDR3 protein: CASSSLRLEETQYF

J gene: TRBJ2-7
D gene: TRBD2
clone size: .
V gene: TRBV29-1
CDR3 DNA: TGCAGCGTTGAAGGTACTAGCGGGGTTCCCTACGAGCAGTACTTC
CDR3 protein: CSVEGTSGVPYEQYF

J gene: TRBJ2-7
D gene: TRBD1
clone size: .
V gene: TRBV15
CDR3 DNA: TGTGCCACCAGCAGAGGGGACAGGGTCTACGAGCAGTACTTC
CDR3 protein: CATSRGDRVYEQYF

J gene: TRBJ2-3
D gene: .
clone size: once
V gene: TRBV27
CDR3 DNA: TGTGCCAGCCGCATTACTCCTAGCACAGATACGCAGTATTTT
CDR3 protein: CASRITPSTDTQYF

J gene: TRBJ2-2
D gene: TRBD2
clone size: once
V gene: TRBV5-1
CDR3 DNA: TGCGCCAGCAGCTTGGGCGCTAGCGGGAGGAAAGATTCGAACACCGGGGAGCTGTTTTTT
CDR3 protein: CASSLGASGRKDSNTGELFF

J gene: TRBJ1-2
D gene: TRBD1
clone size: .
V gene: TRBV9
CDR3 DNA: TGTGCCAGCAGCGTAGAGGGGACAGCCACTACCAACTATGGCTACACCTTC
CDR3 protein: CASSVEGTATTNYGYTF

J gene: TRBJ2-7
D gene: TRBD1
clone size: .
V gene: TRBV11-1
CDR3 DNA: TGTGCCAGCAGCTGGAAAGACAGGGTCCCCTACGAGCAGTACTTC
CDR3 protein: CASSWKDRVPYEQYF

J gene: TRBJ2-1
D gene: TRBD1
clone size: few
V gene: TRBV19
CDR3 DNA: TGTGCCAGTAGGGACAGGGGGGGCAACAATGAGCAGTTCTTC
CDR3 protein: CASRDRGGNNEQFF

J gene: TRBJ1-4
D gene: .
clone size: .
V gene: TRBV4-3
CDR3 DNA: TGCGCCAGCAGCCAAGACGACAGGCGCTCCCCTAATGAAAAACTGTTTTTT
CDR3 protein: CASSQDDRRSPNEKLFF

J gene: TRBJ1-2
D gene: .
clone size: .
V gene: TRBV2
CDR3 DNA: TGTGCCAGCAGTGAACAGGCCCCTAACTATGGCTACACCTTC
CDR3 protein: CASSEQAPNYGYTF

J gene: TRBJ1-1
D gene: .
clone size: .
V gene: TRBV7-2
CDR3 DNA: TGTGCCAGCCTCGGCGAGGGTCCTTTGAACACTGAAGCTTTCTTT
CDR3 protein: CASLGEGPLNTEAFF

J gene: TRBJ2-1
D gene: TRBD2
clone size: .
V gene: TRBV7-3
CDR3 DNA: TGTGCCAGCAGCCAAACGGCAGGGGCGGGAGGCCGTCTGTCCTACAATGAGCAGTTCTTC
CDR3 protein: CASSQTAGAGGRLSYNEQFF

J gene: TRBJ2-1
D gene: TRBD2
clone size: .
V gene: TRBV18
CDR3 DNA: TGTGCCAGCTCGCCGGTCGGGACTAGCTACAATGAGCAGTTCTTC
CDR3 protein: CASSPVGTSYNEQFF